The clone carrying this T cell receptor (beta chain) has ten or more counts. Its antigen remains unknown. The data were obtained in a study of CD8 T cells in ankylosing spondylitis. General study findings and limits: Made up of under 10 highly homologous variants, a TCR beta motif appeared characteristic of ankylosing spondylitis blood. Disease-linked clones were CD8+ and relatively rare in peripheral blood.

Quantitative molecular-barcoded 5'-RACE generated the TCR beta libraries. A single record per CDR3 protein comes from TCRdb applying MiXCR to the 5' RACE reads. The table has 800,000 to 900,000 distinct CDR3 sequences, 12% seen once; the top ten hold about 0.49%. CDR1 and CDR2 from the germline V gene are SGHRS and YFSETQ. This CDR3 is 16 amino acids long. Trimming removed 0 bases at V and 2 bases at J, with 15 bases between. This receptor was taken from a male donor with ankylosing spondylitis. The sequenced sample consisted of blood, either unsorted or a sorted T cell fraction (not recorded which). This chain connects TRBV5-1 to TRBJ2-7; D is perhaps TRBD2 (6 bases). Here the CDR3 reads CASSLEEGFMAYEQYF. In DNA form, the CDR3 reads TGCGCCAGCAGCTTGGAGGAGGGGTTCATGGCCTACGAGCAGTACTTC.